One sample yielded the 4 T cell receptor beta chains listed below, sequenced in a study of naive and memory T cell subsets. The beta constant-region primer was an equimolar mix of two oligonucleotides covering TRBC1 and TRBC2. Using its own MiXCR run on the UMI-ligation and nested PCR reads, TCRdb lists one record per CDR3 protein. The table has 70,000 to 95,000 distinct CDR3 sequences, approximately 6.5% seen once; the top ten hold over 1.5%. The sample consisted of central memory CD4+ T cells from blood. These receptors all come from a human donor in good health.

This clonotype was picked up many times. The V gene is TRBV5-1, the J gene TRBJ2-7; D unresolved. CDR1 is SGHRS, CDR2 YFSETQ, per germline. The V gene lost 3 bases and the J gene lost 5 bases, with 15 bases spanning the gap. The CDR3 consists of 14 residues. The chain's CDR3 is CASSSLEVVHEQYF. CDR3 in DNA: TGCGCCAGCAGCTCCCTCGAGGTCGTCCACGAGCAGTACTTC.

The genes are TRBV25-1 and TRBJ2-5; 9 nucleotides match TRBD1. This CDR3 has 13 amino acids. Trimming at V came to 6 bases and at J to 5 bases, leaving 4 bases not matched to a gene. CDR1 and CDR2 (germline): MGHDK, SYGVNS. The CDR3 region has the DNA TGTGCCAGCAGCAACAGGGGGCTGGAGACCCAGTACTTC. The encoded protein is CASSNRGLETQYF.

This clonotype was found a few times. The gene calls are TRBV7-8 and TRBJ2-7, with D perhaps TRBD2 (7 bases). CDR3 length: 17 residues. V was cut by 1 base and J by 1 base, with 17 bases left in between. CDR1 and CDR2 from the germline V gene are SGHVS and FQNEAQ. CDR3: CASSLVFGGPTSYEQYF. In nucleotides, the CDR3 is TGTGCCAGCAGCTTAGTTTTCGGGGGGCCCACTTCCTACGAGCAGTACTTC.

Many counts were recorded for this clonotype. The J gene is TRBJ1-3, the V gene TRBV20-1; D unresolved. The germline V gene has CDR1 DFQATT and CDR2 SNEGSKA (reference sequence). The CDR3 spans 13 residues. Trimming shortened V by 5 bases and J by 4 bases, and 12 bases separated the two germline ends. CDR3 sequence reads: CSAATIKGNTIYF. For the CDR3, the DNA is TGCAGTGCTGCTACCATTAAAGGAAACACCATATATTTT.